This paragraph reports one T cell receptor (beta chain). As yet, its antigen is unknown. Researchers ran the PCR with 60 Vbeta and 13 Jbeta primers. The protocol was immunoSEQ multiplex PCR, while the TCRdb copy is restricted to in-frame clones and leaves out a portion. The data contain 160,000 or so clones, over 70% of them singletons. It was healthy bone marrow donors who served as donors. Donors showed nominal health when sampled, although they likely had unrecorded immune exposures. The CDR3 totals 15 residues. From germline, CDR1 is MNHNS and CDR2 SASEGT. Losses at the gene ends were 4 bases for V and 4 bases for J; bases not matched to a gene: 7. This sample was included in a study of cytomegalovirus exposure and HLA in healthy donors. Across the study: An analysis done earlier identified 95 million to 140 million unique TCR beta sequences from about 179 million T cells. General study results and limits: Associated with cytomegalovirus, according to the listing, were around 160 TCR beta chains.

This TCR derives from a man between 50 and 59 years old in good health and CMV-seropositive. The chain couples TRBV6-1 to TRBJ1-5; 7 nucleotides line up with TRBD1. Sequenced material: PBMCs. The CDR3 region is CASSVGRGKNQPQHF. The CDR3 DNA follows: TGTGCCAGCAGTGTCGGCAGGGGGAAGAATCAGCCCCAGCATTTT.